These 14 T cell receptor beta chains were sequenced from one sample in a study of blood T cell repertoires in COVID-19 (dated by TCRdb to the early 2020s). The library was obtained by the immunoSEQ multiplex PCR assay. Entries here come from immuneACCESS through TCRdb and include only in-frame sequences with V and J called. Some clones fail to appear in such tables; in the studies checked, an unresolved V gene covers under half of the shortfall, and the cause of the remainder is unknown. The sample has approximately 150,000 clones on record, roughly 89% of them singletons. 5% of the sample comes from the top ten. The sequencing sample was made of peripheral blood. These TCRs come from a human donor in a cohort sampled during active COVID-19.

This clone was detected once. The chain has TRBV6-2 or TRBV6-3 and TRBJ1-2, with unresolved D. Germline CDR1 MNHEY, CDR2 SVGEGT. Trimming cost V 2 bases and J 4 bases, with 11 bases left between them. This CDR3 is 14 amino acids long. The CDR3 loop is CASSYEGGSYGYTF. In DNA form, the CDR3 reads TGTGCCAGCAGTTACGAGGGCGGGAGCTATGGCTACACCTTC.

This clone was counted once. The rearrangement joins TRBV28 to TRBJ1-1, with TRBD1 matching over 7 bases. V gave up 5 bases and J gave up 4 bases; unmatched junction bases: 13. Germline V gives CDR1 MDHEN, CDR2 SYDVKM. CDR3 length: 16 residues. Written as DNA, the CDR3 is TGTGCCAGCAGTATGGTGGACAGGCGAGCGTCCACTGAAGCTTTCTTT. It codes for CASSMVDRRASTEAFF.

Remarks on this clone: Other DNA sequences in this sample translate to the same CDR3. The gene calls are TRBV19 and TRBJ1-4, with TRBD1 identical over 8 bases. Trimming took 3 bases from V and 3 from J; bases not matched to a gene: 0. The CDR3 covers 14 residues. Germline values: CDR1 LNHDA, CDR2 SQIVND (reference sequence). The CDR3 sequence is CASSIRGPNEKLFF. The CDR3 bases are TGTGCCAGTAGTATCAGGGGGCCTAATGAAAAACTGTTTTTT.

J is TRBJ1-5 and V is TRBV5-8, with a weak D call TRBD1 (5 bases). Trimming removed 0 bases at V and 4 bases at J, with 20 bases between. The CDR3 runs to 18 residues. Germline assignment: CDR1 SGHTS and CDR2 YDEGEE. In nucleotides, the CDR3 is TGTGCCAGCAGCTTGGGGGGCCCCGGCAGGGCATGGAATCAGCCCCAGCATTTT. Its translation: CASSLGGPGRAWNQPQHF.

The rearrangement links TRBV5-1 to TRBJ2-7, with 10 nucleotides matching TRBD1. The CDR3 is made up of 14 amino acids. Germline CDR1 SGHRS, CDR2 YFSETQ. Trimming at V came to 4 bases and at J to 6 bases, leaving 7 bases not matched to a gene. The CDR3 spells CASSHRDRGREQYF. DNA of the CDR3: TGCGCCAGCAGCCACCGGGACAGGGGTCGCGAGCAGTACTTC.

The chain employs TRBV6-5 and TRBJ2-7, with 8 bases fitting TRBD2. CDR1 MNHEY and CDR2 SVGAGI come from the germline V gene. The CDR3 has 14 residues. The V gene end was trimmed by 5 bases and the J gene end by 2 bases; junction bases not matched to a gene: 5. The CDR3 region has the DNA TGTGCCAGCAGTCCCGGGACTAGAACCTACGAGCAGTACTTC. The encoded protein is CASSPGTRTYEQYF.

The V gene is TRBV5-4, the J gene TRBJ2-7; 13 bases fit TRBD2. Germline lookup yields CDR1 SGHNT and CDR2 YYREEE (reference sequence). The CDR3 is 15 amino acids. V lost 4 bases, J lost 4 bases, and 5 bases stayed unmatched. CDR3 sequence (DNA): TGTGCCAGCAGCATGGGACTAGCGGGGCCGTACGAGCAGTACTTC. Amino acids: CASSMGLAGPYEQYF.

The chain employs TRBV5-4 and TRBJ1-6, with TRBD1 matching over 8 bases. In germline, CDR1 is SGHNT, CDR2 YYREEE (reference sequence). V was clipped by 4 bases and J by 3 bases; unmatched bases: 3. The length of the CDR3 is 15 residues. CDR3 protein: CASSQGQVYNSPLHF. CDR3 nucleotide sequence: TGTGCCAGCAGCCAGGGACAGGTCTATAATTCACCCCTCCACTTT.

The chain has TRBV7-9 and TRBJ2-5; TRBD1 might be the D (6 bases). Trimming took off 2 bases at V and 5 bases at J, with 9 bases between the two ends. Germline CDR1 SEHNR, CDR2 FQNEAQ (reference sequence). The CDR3 totals 13 residues. The CDR3 sequence: CASSLQGIETQYF. DNA for the CDR3: TGTGCCAGCAGCTTACAGGGGATCGAGACCCAGTACTTC.

This chain joins TRBV6-6 and TRBJ2-3; 8 nucleotides agree with TRBD1. This CDR3 has 14 residues. After removal of 9 bases from V and 1 base from J, the junction contained 6 bases not matched to a gene. Germline V lookup: CDR1 MNHNY, CDR2 SVGAGI (reference sequence). The CDR3 DNA sequence: TGTGCCAGTCGCCAGGGGGCAGGCACAGATACGCAGTATTTT. Translating gives CASRQGAGTDTQYF.

This sequence joins TRBV6-1 and TRBJ1-6; no firm D call. This CDR3 region has 13 residues. CDR1 is MNHNS, CDR2 SASEGT, per germline. With 2 bases removed from V and 9 bases from J, the gap between germline ends came to 8 bases. The DNA of the CDR3 is TGTGCCAGCAGTGAAACGCTCGGTTCACCCCTCCACTTT. This translates into CASSETLGSPLHF.

V is TRBV27 and J is TRBJ2-2, with D perhaps matching TRBD1 (6 bases). The CDR3 has 16 amino acids. The ends were cut back, 4 bases at V and 4 bases at J, with 16 bases in the middle. In germline, CDR1 is MNHEY, CDR2 SMNVEV (reference sequence). CDR3 bases: TGTGCCAGCAGTTACAACAGGGCCGTTACCACCGGGGAGCTGTTTTTT. Protein sequence: CASSYNRAVTTGELFF.

The chain recombines TRBV5-1 with TRBJ1-3; 8 nucleotides align to TRBD1. In germline, CDR1 is SGHRS, CDR2 YFSETQ. The junction had 2 bases not matched to a gene; V was cut back by 1 base and J by 2 bases. The CDR3 loop spans 15 amino acids. The CDR3: CASSLQGAPGNTIYF. The CDR3 DNA follows: TGCGCCAGCAGCTTGCAGGGGGCGCCTGGAAACACCATATATTTT.

The V gene is TRBV27, the J gene TRBJ1-1; D not resolved. The V gene lost 3 bases and the J gene lost 9 bases, with 11 bases spanning the gap. Germline V gene lookup returns CDR1 MNHEY and CDR2 SMNVEV (reference sequence). This CDR3 region has 12 residues. This CDR3 reads CASSFGGRKAFF. CDR3 coding DNA: TGTGCCAGCAGTTTCGGTGGGAGAAAAGCTTTCTTT.